This T cell receptor (beta chain) is from a study of Ad26.COV2.S vaccination and SARS-CoV-2 variants. Germline V gene data show CDR1 as SEHNR and CDR2 as FQNEAQ (reference sequence). V dropped 5 bases and J dropped 3 bases, with 19 bases sitting between them. The CDR3 loop spans 16 amino acids. Comments on this clone: Its antigen is unknown.

Noted treatment: around 19 received Ad26.COV2.S at low or high dose, single or two shots; roughly five received placebo; per-sample allocation not given. On day 63 after the first injection, vaccine and placebo recipients gave samples. An adult aged 18-55 years in Boston served as the donor. Study-wide points: Relative to placebo recipients, vaccine recipients exhibited elevated spike-specific TCR breadth.

The protocol was immunoSEQ multiplex PCR, while the TCRdb copy is restricted to in-frame clones and leaves out a portion. The sample holds about 430,000 clones, 90% seen once. Here the sequenced sample was peripheral blood, taken in a trial of Ad26.COV2.S vaccine versus placebo. This receptor was taken from a person aged 18 to 65 who received the Ad26.COV2.S COVID-19 vaccine or a placebo. J is TRBJ2-5 and V is TRBV7-9; possibly TRBD2 for D (6 bases). DNA of the CDR3: TGTGCCAGCAGCCACCGCCCGGGACTTAAGAAAGAGACCCAGTACTTC. It codes for CASSHRPGLKKETQYF.